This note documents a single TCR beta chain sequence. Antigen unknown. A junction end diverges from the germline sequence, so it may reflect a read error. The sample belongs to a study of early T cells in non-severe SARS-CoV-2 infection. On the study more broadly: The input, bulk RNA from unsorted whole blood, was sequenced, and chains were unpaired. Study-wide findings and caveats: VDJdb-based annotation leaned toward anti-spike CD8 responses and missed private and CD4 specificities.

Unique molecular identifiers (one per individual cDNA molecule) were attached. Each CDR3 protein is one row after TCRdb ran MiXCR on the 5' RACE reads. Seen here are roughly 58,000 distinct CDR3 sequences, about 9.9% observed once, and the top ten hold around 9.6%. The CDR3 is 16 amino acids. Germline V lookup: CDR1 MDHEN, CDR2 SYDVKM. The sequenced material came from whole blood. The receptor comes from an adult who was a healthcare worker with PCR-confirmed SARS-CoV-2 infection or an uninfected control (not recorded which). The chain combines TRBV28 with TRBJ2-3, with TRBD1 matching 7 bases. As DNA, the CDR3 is TGTGCCAGCAGTCCCTGGGACAGCCGCCGCACAGATACGCGGTATTTT. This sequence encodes CASSPWDSRRTDTRYF.